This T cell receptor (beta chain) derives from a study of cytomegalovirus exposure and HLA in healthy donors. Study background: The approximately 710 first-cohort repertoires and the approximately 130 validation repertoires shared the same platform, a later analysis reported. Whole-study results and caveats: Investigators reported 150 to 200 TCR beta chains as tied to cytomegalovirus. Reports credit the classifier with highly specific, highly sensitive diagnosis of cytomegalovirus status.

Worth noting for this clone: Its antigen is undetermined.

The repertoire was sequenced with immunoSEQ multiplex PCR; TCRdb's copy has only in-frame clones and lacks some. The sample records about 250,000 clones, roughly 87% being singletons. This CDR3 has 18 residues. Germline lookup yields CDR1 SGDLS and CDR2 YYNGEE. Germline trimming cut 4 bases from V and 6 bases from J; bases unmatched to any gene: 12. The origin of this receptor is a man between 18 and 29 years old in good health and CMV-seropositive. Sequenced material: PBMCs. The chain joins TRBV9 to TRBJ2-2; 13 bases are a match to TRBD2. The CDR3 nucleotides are TGTGCCAGCAGCCCCTGGACTAGCGGGAGTCGGAGTGCCGGGGAGCTGTTTTTT. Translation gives CASSPWTSGSRSAGELFF. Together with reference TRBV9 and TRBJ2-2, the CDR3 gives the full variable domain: DSGVTQTPKHLITATGQRVTLRCSPRSGDLSVYWYQQSLDQGLQFLIQYYNGEERAKGNILERFSAQQFPDLHSELNLSSLELGDSALYFCASSPWTSGSRSAGELFFGEGSRLTVL.